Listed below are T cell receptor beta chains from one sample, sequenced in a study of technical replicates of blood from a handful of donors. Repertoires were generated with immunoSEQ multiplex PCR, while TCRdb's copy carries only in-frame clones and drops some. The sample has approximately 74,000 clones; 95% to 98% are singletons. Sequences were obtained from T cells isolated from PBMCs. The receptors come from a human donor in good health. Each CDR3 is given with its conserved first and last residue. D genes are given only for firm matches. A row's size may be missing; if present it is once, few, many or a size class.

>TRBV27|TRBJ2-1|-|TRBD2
TGTGCCACCCGTCTAGCGGGAGACTACAATGAGCAGTTCTTC
CATRLAGDYNEQFF
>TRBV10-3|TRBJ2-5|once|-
TGTGCCATCAGTGAAGGCCAGGGGGAGACCCAGTACTTC
CAISEGQGETQYF
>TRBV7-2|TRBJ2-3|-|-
TGTGCCAGCAGCTTAGATCGTGTCGGCACAGATACGCAGTATTTT
CASSLDRVGTDTQYF
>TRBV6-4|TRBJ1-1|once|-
-
CASSSSDRATQAFF
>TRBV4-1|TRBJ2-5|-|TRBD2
TGCGCCAGCAGCCCAGTAGCGGGAGCCCAAGAGACCCAGTACTTC
CASSPVAGAQETQYF
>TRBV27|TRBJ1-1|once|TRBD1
TGTGCCAGCAGTCCTGGGACAGAGAACACTGAAGCTTTCTTT
CASSPGTENTEAFF
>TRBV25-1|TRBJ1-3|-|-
TGTGCCAGCAGTGAACAGGCTGGAAACACCATATATTTT
CASSEQAGNTIYF
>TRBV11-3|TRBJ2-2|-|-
TGTGCCAGCAGCTTCAGGGGTGTAGGGGTCGGGGAGCTGTTTTTT
CASSFRGVGVGELFF
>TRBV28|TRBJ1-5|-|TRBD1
TGTGCCAGCAGACTCGGACAGGGTTCCCAGCCCCAGCATTTT
CASRLGQGSQPQHF
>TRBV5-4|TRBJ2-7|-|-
TGTGCCAGCAGCTTGGGGACAGTTAACGAGCAGTACTTC
CASSLGTVNEQYF
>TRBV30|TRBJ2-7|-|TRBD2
TGTGCCTGGAGTGTGTGGGGGGGCGAGCAGTACTTC
CAWSVWGGEQYF
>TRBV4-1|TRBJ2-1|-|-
TGCGCCAGCAGCCACGTCTCTAGCGTAAGCTCCTACAATGAGCAGTTCTTC
CASSHVSSVSSYNEQFF
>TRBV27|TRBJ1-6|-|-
TGTGCCAGCAGTTTATCGAATTGGGGGGGCGGGCTCCACTTT
CASSLSNWGGGLHF
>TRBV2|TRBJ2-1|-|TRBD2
TGTGCTTGGATAGCGGGGGATACCTACAATGAGCAGTTCTTC
CAWIAGDTYNEQFF